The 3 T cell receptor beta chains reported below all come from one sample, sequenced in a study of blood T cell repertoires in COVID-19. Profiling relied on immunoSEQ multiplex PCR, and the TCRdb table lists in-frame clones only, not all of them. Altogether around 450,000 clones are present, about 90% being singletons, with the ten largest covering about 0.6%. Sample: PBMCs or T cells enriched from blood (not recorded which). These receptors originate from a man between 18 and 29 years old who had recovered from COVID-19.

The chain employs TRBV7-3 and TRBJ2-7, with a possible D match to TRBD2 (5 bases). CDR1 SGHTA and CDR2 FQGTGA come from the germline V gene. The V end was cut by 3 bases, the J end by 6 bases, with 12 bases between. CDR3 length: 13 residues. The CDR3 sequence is CASSFTSGSEQYF. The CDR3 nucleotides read TGTGCCAGCAGCTTCACTAGTGGTAGCGAGCAGTACTTC.

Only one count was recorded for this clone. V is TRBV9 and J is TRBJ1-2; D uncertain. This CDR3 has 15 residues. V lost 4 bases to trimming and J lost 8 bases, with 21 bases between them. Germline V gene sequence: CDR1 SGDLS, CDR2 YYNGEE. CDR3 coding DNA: TGTGCCAGCAGCTCCAACTCGCGGGCTCTATCGGGCTACACCTTC. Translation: CASSSNSRALSGYTF.

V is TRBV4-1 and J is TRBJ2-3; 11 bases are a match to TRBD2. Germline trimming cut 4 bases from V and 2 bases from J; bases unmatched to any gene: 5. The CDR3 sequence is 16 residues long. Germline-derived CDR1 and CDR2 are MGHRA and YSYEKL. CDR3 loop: CASSLSSGGITDTQYF. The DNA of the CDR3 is TGCGCCAGCAGCCTCTCTAGCGGGGGGATCACAGATACGCAGTATTTT.